The next 30 T cell receptor beta chains were all read from a single sample in a study of T cells in Graves' hyperthyroidism and ophthalmopathy (dated by TCRdb to between 2018 and 2020). Library preparation employed multiplex PCR. Sequencing was performed on an Illumina HiSeq 2000. Amplification of TCR beta CDR3 regions was carried out from RNA transcripts. A first-round RT-PCR of the TCR CDR3 used the HTBI primer set with the Qiagen OneStep RT-PCR kit. TCRdb reprocessed the public reads (quality trimming at Q25 with fastp, clone calling with MiXCR) and kept in-frame beta chains. Every distinct CDR3 protein forms one entry, paired with its most common genes and DNA. The sample has 500,000 to 750,000 distinct CDR3 sequences on record, approximately 15% of them singletons. The ten biggest clones cover around 7% of the sample. The sample was blood. The receptors were sampled from a woman aged 18-35 years with Graves' ophthalmopathy.

This chain links TRBV6-5 with TRBJ1-2, with D possibly matching TRBD1 (5 bases). From germline, CDR1 is MNHEY and CDR2 SVGAGI. The CDR3 is made up of 14 amino acids. V lost 2 bases to trimming and J lost 4 bases, with 11 bases between them. The CDR3 loop reads CASSYGSGLYGYTF. CDR3 in DNA: TGTGCCAGCAGTTACGGGTCGGGGCTCTATGGCTACACCTTC.

This clonotype was recorded at least ten times. The chain carries TRBV20-1 and TRBJ2-5; 7 bases line up with TRBD1. CDR3 length equals 14 residues. V dropped 4 bases and J dropped 1; count of bases not matched to a gene: 6. CDR1 and CDR2 (germline): DFQATT, SNEGSKA (reference sequence). DNA for the CDR3: TGCAGTGCTACCCTAGGACAGGTCCAAGAGACCCAGTACTTC. Encoded protein: CSATLGQVQETQYF.

A word on this clonotype: A single base separates this from a much larger clone, so it may be a read error. V and J are TRBV7-4 and TRBJ1-6, with 9 bases identical to TRBD1. After removal of 8 bases from V and 6 bases from J, the junction contained 8 bases not matched to a gene. The CDR3 spans 15 residues. Germline CDR1 and CDR2: SGHVT and SQSDAQ. The CDR3 protein is CASGPGQGPNSPLHF. CDR3 nucleotides: TGTGCCAGCGGTCCGGGACAGGGTCCTAATTCACCCCTCCACTTT.

This clonotype was counted ten times or more. The V and J genes are TRBV12-3 or TRBV12-4 and TRBJ1-5, with a possible D match to TRBD1 (5 bases). With 9 bases removed from V and 0 bases from J, the gap between germline ends came to 15 bases. The CDR3 covers 15 residues. This CDR3 reads CASRGRGYSNQPQHF. DNA of the CDR3: TGTGCCAGTCGGGGACGGGGTTATAGCAATCAGCCCCAGCATTTT.

This clonotype was counted ten times or more. The rearrangement links TRBV28 to TRBJ2-1, with 10 bases aligning to TRBD2. With V trimmed by 6 bases and J by 5 bases, 10 bases remained unmatched. The CDR3 contains 16 residues. CDR1 and CDR2 (germline): MDHEN, SYDVKM. The CDR3 sequence is CASRSPGTSAHNEQFF. As DNA, the CDR3 is TGTGCCAGCAGATCCCCCGGGACTAGCGCCCACAATGAGCAGTTCTTC.

V usage is TRBV9 and J usage is TRBJ2-3, with D perhaps matching TRBD2 (6 bases). The germline gives CDR1 SGDLS, CDR2 YYNGEE. The CDR3 runs to 17 residues. Trimming pared 0 bases from V and 5 bases from J, leaving 19 bases between. CDR3 in DNA: TGTGCCAGCAGCGTAGGGGGCAGAGGCGGGACTGGAGATACGCAGTATTTT. Translating gives CASSVGGRGGTGDTQYF.

This clonotype showed up many times. This clone may be a read error of a much larger clone one base away. This chain uses TRBV12-3 or TRBV12-4 with TRBJ2-3; no firm D call. The germline V and J ends were trimmed by 8 bases and 0 bases, with 9 bases remaining between them. The CDR3 is 13 residues long. The CDR3 sequence: CASGRTSTDTQYF. CDR3 in DNA: TGTGCCAGCGGCCGAACTAGCACAGATACGCAGTATTTT.

The table lists this clonotype with many counts. V is TRBV28 and J is TRBJ2-2; a weak D match, TRBD2 (5 bases). Between the trimmed V and J ends, which lost 10 bases and 0 bases, there was a span of 9 bases. This CDR3 comprises 13 residues. From germline, CDR1 is MDHEN and CDR2 SYDVKM. The CDR3 protein is CANAGSNTGELFF. CDR3 in DNA: TGTGCCAACGCGGGTTCGAACACCGGGGAGCTGTTTTTT.

This clonotype has a count of ten or more. The V and J genes are TRBV7-3 and TRBJ2-7; 9 nucleotides line up with TRBD1. This CDR3 has 15 amino acids. Trimming at V came to 5 bases and at J to 6 bases, leaving 11 bases not matched to a gene. CDR1 and CDR2 (germline): SGHTA, FQGTGA. Written as DNA, the CDR3 is TGTGCCAGCAGCCCAAAGGGGACAGGGAACGGCGAGCAGTACTTC. Its protein product is CASSPKGTGNGEQYF.

This clonotype showed up many times. The chain carries TRBV30 and TRBJ2-2; 8 bases map to TRBD1. This CDR3 has 15 residues. The J segment lost 3 bases and the V segment lost 1 base, leaving 4 bases of the junction unmatched. The V gene's germline CDR1 is GTSNPN and CDR2 SVGIG (reference sequence). This CDR3 is CAWSAGQGYTGELFF. Here the CDR3 DNA reads TGTGCCTGGAGTGCCGGACAGGGATACACCGGGGAGCTGTTTTTT.

This clonotype was detected ten times or more. This chain links TRBV14 with TRBJ2-3; D unresolved. Germline assignment: CDR1 SGHDN and CDR2 FVKESK. V lost 0 bases and J 0 bases, leaving 10 bases between the germline ends. The CDR3 spans 16 residues. The CDR3 coding sequence is TGTGCCAGCAGCCAAGATTTCAGATCTAGCACAGATACGCAGTATTTT. The encoded protein is CASSQDFRSSTDTQYF.

This clonotype was recorded at least ten times. V and J are TRBV11-2 and TRBJ1-4, with D perhaps matching TRBD1 (6 bases). Germline assignment: CDR1 SGHAT and CDR2 FQNNGV. The CDR3 is made up of 14 amino acids. Trimming left V 2 bases short and J 9 bases short, with 13 bases between. This chain's CDR3 is CASSLLGGRKKLFF. The CDR3 DNA is TGTGCCAGCAGCTTATTAGGGGGACGGAAAAAACTGTTTTTT.

This clonotype has a count of ten or more. The chain has TRBV6-1 and TRBJ1-1; D gene unclear. The CDR3 is made up of 12 amino acids. Between the trimmed V and J ends, which lost 6 bases and 5 bases, there was a span of 10 bases. Germline CDR1 MNHNS, CDR2 SASEGT. The CDR3 loop reads CASRYQRTEAFF. The CDR3 DNA follows: TGTGCCAGCAGGTATCAGAGGACTGAAGCTTTCTTT.

This clonotype was detected ten times or more. The gene calls are TRBV7-2 and TRBJ2-1; D is uncertain. Germline values: CDR1 SGHTA, CDR2 FQGNSA. The CDR3 covers 17 residues. V was pared by 1 base and J by 4 bases, with 17 bases between. The CDR3 sequence: CASSLELRVSYYNEQFF. In nucleotides, the CDR3 is TGTGCCAGCAGCTTAGAACTTCGAGTATCCTATTACAATGAGCAGTTCTTC.

This clonotype appeared many times. The V call is TRBV7-2, the J call TRBJ2-5; 10 bases fit TRBD2. With 2 bases clipped from V and 3 bases from J, the junction kept 6 bases outside the gene matches. The CDR3 runs to 16 residues. Germline-derived CDR1 and CDR2 are SGHTA and FQGNSA. The CDR3 nucleotides are TGTGCCAGCAGCTTAACAGGACTAGCGGCAGAAGAGACCCAGTACTTC. Translation gives CASSLTGLAAEETQYF.

This clonotype was counted at least ten times. The CDR3 sequence is CAISEGWRGEEAFF. CDR3 sequence (DNA): TGTGCCATCAGTGAAGGCTGGAGAGGGGAAGAAGCTTTCTTT. This sequence joins TRBV10-3 and TRBJ1-1, with a tentative D call TRBD1 (5 bases). Trimming cost V 3 bases and J 8 bases, with 16 bases left between them. The CDR3 length is 14 residues. Germline values: CDR1 ENHRY, CDR2 SYGVKD.

This clonotype was recorded a few times. The CDR3: CASSSVGQGIPLVYSNQPQHF. The CDR3 bases are TGTGCCAGCAGTTCGGTGGGACAGGGGATCCCCCTCGTATATAGCAATCAGCCCCAGCATTTT. V gene TRBV6-2 or TRBV6-3 combines with J gene TRBJ1-5; 10 nucleotides agree with TRBD1. The ends lost 4 bases at V and 0 bases at J; junction bases unmatched: 18. This CDR3 spans 21 amino acids. The germline V gene encodes CDR1 MNHEY and CDR2 SVGEGT.

This clonotype was recorded at least ten times. V is TRBV20-1 and J is TRBJ2-5; 7 bases align to TRBD2. Losses at the gene ends were 0 bases for V and 1 base for J; bases not matched to a gene: 5. The germline CDR1 and CDR2 sequences are DFQATT and SNEGSKA (reference sequence). This CDR3 has 15 residues. This CDR3 is CSARDLGTTQETQYF. CDR3 bases: TGCAGTGCTAGAGATTTGGGGACTACCCAAGAGACCCAGTACTTC.

The chain links TRBV10-3 to TRBJ1-2; 7 bases align to TRBD1. V lost 2 bases, J lost 8 bases, and 2 bases stayed unmatched. CDR1 and CDR2 (germline): ENHRY, SYGVKD. The CDR3 is 12 amino acids. CDR3 sequence reads: CAISEDRAGYTF. DNA of the CDR3: TGTGCCATCAGTGAGGACAGGGCGGGCTACACCTTC.

There are many counts of this clonotype. The V call is TRBV2, the J call TRBJ1-6, with 8 positions matching TRBD1. This CDR3 region has 14 residues. The trim removed 6 bases at V and 9 bases at J, leaving 7 bases unmatched. Germline V gene data show CDR1 as SNHLY and CDR2 as FYNNEI. This chain's CDR3 is CASRPGQGGSPLHF. The CDR3 coding sequence is TGTGCCAGCAGGCCTGGACAGGGTGGTTCACCCCTCCACTTT.

There are a few counts of this clonotype. The chain combines TRBV20-1 with TRBJ2-1; weak D call: TRBD1 (8 bases). This CDR3 spans 15 amino acids. CDR1 is DFQATT, CDR2 SNEGSKA, per germline (reference sequence). V lost 5 bases and J lost 7, with 21 bases in between. As DNA, the CDR3 is TGCAGTGCTCAAAAACGGACAGGGAGGGGGAATGAGCAGTTCTTC. Translated, it gives CSAQKRTGRGNEQFF.

This clonotype was seen many times. The J gene is TRBJ1-1, the V gene TRBV20-1; the D gene is possibly TRBD1 (6 bases). This CDR3 has 14 residues. CDR1 and CDR2 from the germline V gene are DFQATT and SNEGSKA (reference sequence). V lost 0 bases and J lost 7, with 15 bases in between. CDR3 nucleotides: TGCAGTGCTAGAGATTATCAGGGGTCGAGTGAAGCTTTCTTT. It codes for CSARDYQGSSEAFF.

There are many counts of this clonotype. The rearrangement links TRBV11-2 to TRBJ2-7; D call uncertain. This CDR3 has 11 amino acids. CDR1 SGHAT and CDR2 FQNNGV come from the germline V gene. Trimming took off 2 bases at V and 6 bases at J, with 5 bases between the two ends. The CDR3 spells CASSLISEQYF. The CDR3 DNA is TGTGCCAGCAGCTTAATTAGCGAGCAGTACTTC. The full variable domain, with the rest looked up from reference TRBV11-2 and TRBJ2-7, is EAGVAQSPRYKIIEKRQSVAFWCNPISGHATLYWYQQILGQGPKLLIQFQNNGVVDDSQLPKDRFSAERLKGVDSTLKIQPAKLEDSAVYLCASSLISEQYFGPGTRLTVT.

Regarding this clonotype: This sequence may be a read error, since a much larger clone differs from it by one base. The chain recombines TRBV7-9 with TRBJ2-1; a weak D match, TRBD2 (5 bases). V was trimmed by 6 bases and J by 1 base, leaving 16 bases between them. The CDR3 runs 16 residues. Germline V lookup: CDR1 SEHNR, CDR2 FQNEAQ (reference sequence). DNA of the CDR3: TGTGCCAGCAGTTCACAGCGAGGGAGATCCTACAATGAGCAGTTCTTC. Translation gives CASSSQRGRSYNEQFF. The full variable domain, completed using reference TRBV7-9 and TRBJ2-1, is DTGVSQNPRHKITKRGQNVTFRCDPISEHNRLYWYRQTLGQGPEFLTYFQNEAQLEKSRLLSDRFSAERPKGSFSTLEIQRTEQGDSAMYLCASSSQRGRSYNEQFFGPGTRLTVL.

In its sample, this clonotype was seen many times. The rearrangement joins TRBV4-3 to TRBJ2-1, with TRBD2 matching over 8 bases. There are 16 residues in the CDR3. The V gene's germline CDR1 is LGHNA and CDR2 YSLEER. Trimming removed 1 base from V and 4 bases from J; junction bases left unmatched: 6. The CDR3 spells CASSQGAGDRYNEQFF. DNA of the CDR3: TGCGCCAGCAGCCAAGGAGCGGGAGATAGATACAATGAGCAGTTCTTC.

This clonotype occurred many times. The chain couples TRBV6-2 or TRBV6-3 to TRBJ1-1; D is possibly TRBD1 (6 bases). CDR1 and CDR2 (germline): MNHEY, SVGEGT. This CDR3 spans 12 amino acids. Trimming stripped 4 bases from V and 7 bases from J, with 10 bases between. The CDR3: CASSLTGVEAFF. The CDR3 DNA reads TGTGCCAGCAGTTTGACAGGAGTTGAAGCTTTCTTT.

This clonotype appeared once. The rearrangement uses TRBV20-1 and TRBJ1-5; a weak D match, TRBD1 (5 bases). The CDR3 covers 14 residues. V lost 4 bases and J lost 0, with 10 bases in between. Per germline, CDR1 DFQATT and CDR2 SNEGSKA (reference sequence). This CDR3 reads CSAKGVYSNQPQHF. The DNA of the CDR3 is TGCAGTGCTAAAGGGGTTTATAGCAATCAGCCCCAGCATTTT.

This chain uses TRBV30 with TRBJ2-3, with 9 bases that match TRBD2. The V gene end was trimmed by 3 bases and the J gene end by 2 bases; junction bases not matched to a gene: 6. Germline V CDR1 and CDR2: GTSNPN, SVGIG (reference sequence). There are 15 residues in the CDR3. CDR3 loop: CAWSLAGVHTDTQYF. The CDR3 region has the DNA TGTGCCTGGAGCTTAGCGGGGGTACACACAGATACGCAGTATTTT.

The gene calls are TRBV7-9 and TRBJ2-1; perhaps TRBD2 as D (6 bases). Germline-derived CDR1 and CDR2 are SEHNR and FQNEAQ (reference sequence). Trimming removed 5 bases from V and 9 bases from J, with 11 bases in between. The CDR3 length is 12 residues. In nucleotides, the CDR3 is TGTGCCAGCAGCCGACTAGAGGTTGAGCAGTTCTTC. Translated: CASSRLEVEQFF.

The chain joins TRBV11-3 to TRBJ1-4; no clear D gene. CDR3 length: 15 amino acids. The V gene's germline CDR1 is SGHNT and CDR2 YENEEA. V gave up 2 bases and J gave up 2 bases, with 9 bases separating them. DNA of the CDR3: TGTGCCAGCAGCTTAAACTCTGGGACTAATGAAAAACTGTTTTTT. Translated, it gives CASSLNSGTNEKLFF.